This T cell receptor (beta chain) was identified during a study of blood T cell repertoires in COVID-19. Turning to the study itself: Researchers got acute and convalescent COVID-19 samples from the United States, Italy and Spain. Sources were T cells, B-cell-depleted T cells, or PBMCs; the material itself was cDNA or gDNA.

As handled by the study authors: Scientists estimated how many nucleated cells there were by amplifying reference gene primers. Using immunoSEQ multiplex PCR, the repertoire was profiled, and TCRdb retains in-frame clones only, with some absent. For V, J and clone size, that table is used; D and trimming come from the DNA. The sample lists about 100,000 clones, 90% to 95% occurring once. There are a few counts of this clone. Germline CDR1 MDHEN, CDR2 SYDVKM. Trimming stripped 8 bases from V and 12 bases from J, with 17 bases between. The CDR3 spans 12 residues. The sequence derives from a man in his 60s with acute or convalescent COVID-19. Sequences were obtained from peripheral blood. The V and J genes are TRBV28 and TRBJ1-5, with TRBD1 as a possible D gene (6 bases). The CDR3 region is CASHSTGSLQHF. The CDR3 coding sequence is TGTGCCAGCCATTCCACAGGGTCTCTCCAGCATTTT.